The present entry profiles one T cell receptor (beta chain) with its context. The clone's antigen remains unknown. One base away there is no much larger clone; base qualities are not given. In a few donor pairs, further sequencing was done on unstimulated CD8+ naive, CD4+ memory, CD8+ TEMRA, CD4+ naive and CD8+ effector memory subsets. TCRbeta CDR3 sequencing was performed on sorted unstimulated T cells and on proliferating T cells recovered from mixed lymphocyte reactions. Fresh whole blood from 9 to 10 HLA-typed healthy donors served as the source for isolating PBMCs. The data are from a study of siplizumab effects on memory and regulatory T cells (dated 2019 in TCRdb). Broadly, across the study: The effect of the anti-CD2 antibody siplizumab on alloreactive T-cell subsets was examined in allogeneic mixed lymphocyte reactions constructed from human PBMCs.

The library was prepared using the immunoSEQ multiplex PCR assay. About 10^5 TCR templates per sample were assayed on the deep sequencing platform. Genomic DNA extracted from sorted T cells was used for TCRbeta CDR3 sequencing. Under the source paper's analysis protocol: The R programming language was used for clonal analysis of TCRbeta CDR3 data. Alloreactive CD4+ and CD8+ clones were defined by comparing unstimulated samples with post-reaction CFSE-low samples. By matching sequences to the repertoires of sorted unstimulated Treg and non-Treg cells, each alloreactive CD4+ clone was assigned a regulatory or non-regulatory origin. In its TCRdb copy, this immuneACCESS table keeps in-frame sequences only and misses some clones. Where compared with another copy, unresolved V genes explain less than half of these, and the others have no known cause. That table supplies the V and J calls and clone size; D and trimming were determined from the DNA. This sample has 56,000 or so clones in its table, and just over 95% of those were observed once. Approximately 1% of the sample is taken by the ten largest.

Trimming at the junction amounts to 4 bases on V and 4 bases on J, and the germline ends lie 17 bases apart. From its cysteine to its phenylalanine, the CDR3 spans 15 amino acids. This entry keeps only the CDR3 DNA: 45 bases, framed from base 1. CDR1 PRHDT and CDR2 FYEKMQ are derived from the germline V gene (reference sequence). Broader findings and caveats from the paper: Sequences below about 10^-5 frequency were poorly captured, so only a minor fraction of alloreactive clones could be mapped to unstimulated subsets. The suppressive function of proliferating Tregs from siplizumab cultures was not functionally confirmed. Among mappable alloreactive CD4+ clones, an average Treg-derived fraction of about 69% was observed with siplizumab, compared with less than 35% in control reactions. Roughly 80-97% of proliferating CD4+ or CD8+ clones could not be assigned a naive or memory phenotype. Siplizumab significantly reduced the cumulative frequency of alloreactive sequences traceable to unstimulated CD4+ memory T cells. Unstimulated naive T cells appeared more diverse than memory T cells, and naive cells seemed to contribute substantially to the alloresponse.

The chain is encoded by TRBV13 joined to TRBJ2-7; perhaps TRBD1 is the D gene, with 8 bases matching. This clonotype was sampled from a human donor in good health. The sequenced sample consisted of naive CD8+ T cells sorted from blood. The sample's cell subset or site label, in plain terms: unstimulated naive T cells. This receptor carries the CDR3 CASSSQGGIGYEQYF. The nucleotides are TGTGCCAGCAGCTCACAGGGGGGGATCGGGTACGAGCAGTACTTC.